This T cell receptor (beta chain) originates from a study of brain T cells in children with intractable seizures. Study-level results: Pre-surgery blood may have been undersampled, hiding some clones. Only CDR3 sequence similarity suggested viral specificity, without known HCMV serostatus.

The sample's time point: blood from clinic visit 5 months post-surgery; TSC patient then seizure free. Surgery cases with the highest brain T cell transcript signatures were chosen for sequencing. Some clones are missing from TCRdb's copy, which holds only in-frame ones; the method was immunoSEQ multiplex PCR. The table shows a few hundred thousand clones, with over 90% occurring only once. There are 14 residues in the CDR3. The V end was cut by 0 bases, the J end by 7 bases, with 7 bases between. The germline CDR1 and CDR2 sequences are PRHDT and FYEKMQ (reference sequence). Comment on this clone: The target antigen is unknown.

The rearrangement links TRBV13 to TRBJ1-6, with a tentative D call TRBD1 (5 bases). The specimen comprised peripheral blood, sampled around 5 months after surgery. The clonotype was recovered from a boy in the first two years of life with tuberous sclerosis and intractable seizures. This CDR3 is CASSLGGVNSPLHF. Written as DNA, the CDR3 is TGTGCCAGCAGCTTAGGAGGGGTCAATTCACCCCTCCACTTT.